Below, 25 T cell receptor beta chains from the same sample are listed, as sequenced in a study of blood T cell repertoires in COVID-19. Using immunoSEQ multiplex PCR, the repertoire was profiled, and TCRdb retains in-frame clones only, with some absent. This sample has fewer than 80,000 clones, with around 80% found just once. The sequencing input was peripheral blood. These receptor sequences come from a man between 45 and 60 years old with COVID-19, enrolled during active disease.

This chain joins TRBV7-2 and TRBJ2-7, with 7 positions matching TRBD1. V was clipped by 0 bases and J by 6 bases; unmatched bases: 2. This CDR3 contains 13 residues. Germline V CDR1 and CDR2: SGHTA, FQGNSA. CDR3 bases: TGTGCCAGCAGCTTAGCGGCAGGGGGCGAGCAGTACTTC. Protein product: CASSLAAGGEQYF.

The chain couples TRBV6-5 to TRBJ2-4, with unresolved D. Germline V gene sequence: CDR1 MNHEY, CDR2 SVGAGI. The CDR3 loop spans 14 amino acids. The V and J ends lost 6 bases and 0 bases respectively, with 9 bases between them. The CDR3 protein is CASSTQLAKNIQYF. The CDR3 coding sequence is TGTGCCAGCAGCACCCAACTAGCCAAAAACATTCAGTACTTC.

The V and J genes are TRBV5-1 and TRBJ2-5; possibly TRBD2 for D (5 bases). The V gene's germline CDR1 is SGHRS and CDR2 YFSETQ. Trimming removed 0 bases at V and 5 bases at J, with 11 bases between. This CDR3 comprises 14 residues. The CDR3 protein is CASSLGRDRETQYF. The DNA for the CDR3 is TGCGCCAGCAGCTTGGGTCGGGATCGTGAGACCCAGTACTTC.

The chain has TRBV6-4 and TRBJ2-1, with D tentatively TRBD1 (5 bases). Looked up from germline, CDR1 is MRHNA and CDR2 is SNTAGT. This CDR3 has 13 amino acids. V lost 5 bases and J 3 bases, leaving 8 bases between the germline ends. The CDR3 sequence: CASSLDNYNEQFF. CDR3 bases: TGTGCCAGCAGTTTGGACAACTACAATGAGCAGTTCTTC.

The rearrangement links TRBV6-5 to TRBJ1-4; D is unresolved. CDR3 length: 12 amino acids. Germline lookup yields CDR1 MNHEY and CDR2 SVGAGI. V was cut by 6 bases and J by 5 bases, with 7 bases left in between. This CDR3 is CASRGLNEKLFF. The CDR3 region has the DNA TGTGCCAGCAGGGGCCTCAATGAAAAACTGTTTTTT.

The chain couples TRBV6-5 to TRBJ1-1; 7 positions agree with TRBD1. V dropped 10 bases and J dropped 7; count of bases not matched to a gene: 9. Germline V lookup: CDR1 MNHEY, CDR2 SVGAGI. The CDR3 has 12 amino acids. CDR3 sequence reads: CAIRLGQIEAFF. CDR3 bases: TGTGCCATCAGATTGGGACAGATTGAAGCTTTCTTT.

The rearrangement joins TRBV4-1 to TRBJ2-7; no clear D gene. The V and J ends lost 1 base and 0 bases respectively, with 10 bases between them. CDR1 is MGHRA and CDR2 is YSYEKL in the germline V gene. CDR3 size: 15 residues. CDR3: CASSQAHFSSYEQYF. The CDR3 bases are TGCGCCAGCAGCCAAGCTCATTTCAGCTCCTACGAGCAGTACTTC.

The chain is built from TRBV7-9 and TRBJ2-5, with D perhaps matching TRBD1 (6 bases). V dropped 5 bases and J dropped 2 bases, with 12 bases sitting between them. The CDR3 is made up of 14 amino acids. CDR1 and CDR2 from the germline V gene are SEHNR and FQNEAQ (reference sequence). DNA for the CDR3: TGTGCCAGCAGCACGAAAGGACAGCAAGAGACCCAGTACTTC. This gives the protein CASSTKGQQETQYF. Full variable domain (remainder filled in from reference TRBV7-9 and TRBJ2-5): DTGVSQNPRHKITKRGQNVTFRCDPISEHNRLYWYRQTLGQGPEFLTYFQNEAQLEKSRLLSDRFSAERPKGSFSTLEIQRTEQGDSAMYLCASSTKGQQETQYFGPGTRLLVL.

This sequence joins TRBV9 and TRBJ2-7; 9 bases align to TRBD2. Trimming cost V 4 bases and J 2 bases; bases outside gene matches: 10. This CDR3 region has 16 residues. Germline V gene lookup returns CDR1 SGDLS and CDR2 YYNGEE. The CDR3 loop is CASSTGAGGAAYEQYF. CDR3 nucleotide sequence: TGTGCCAGCAGCACCGGGGCGGGGGGGGCCGCCTACGAGCAGTACTTC.

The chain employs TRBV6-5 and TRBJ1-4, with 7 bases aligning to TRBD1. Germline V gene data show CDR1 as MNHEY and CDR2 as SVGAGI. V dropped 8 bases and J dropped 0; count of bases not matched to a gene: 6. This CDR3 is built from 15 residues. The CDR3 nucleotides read TGTGCCAGCCGGCAGGGGGGATCAACTAATGAAAAACTGTTTTTT. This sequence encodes CASRQGGSTNEKLFF.

The CDR3 bases are TGTGCCAGCAGTTTATCAGGGGACACTGAAGCTTTCTTT. Translation gives CASSLSGDTEAFF. The rearrangement uses TRBV27 and TRBJ1-1; D is perhaps TRBD1 (5 bases). This CDR3 contains 13 residues. The V end lost 0 bases, the J end lost 3 bases, and 5 bases lay between the germline ends. Germline V lookup: CDR1 MNHEY, CDR2 SMNVEV (reference sequence).

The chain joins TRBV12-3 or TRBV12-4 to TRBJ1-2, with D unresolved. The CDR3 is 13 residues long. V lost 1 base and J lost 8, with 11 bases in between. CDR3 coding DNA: TGTGCCAGCAGTTTAGGGGCTATGAACGGCTACACCTTC. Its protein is CASSLGAMNGYTF.

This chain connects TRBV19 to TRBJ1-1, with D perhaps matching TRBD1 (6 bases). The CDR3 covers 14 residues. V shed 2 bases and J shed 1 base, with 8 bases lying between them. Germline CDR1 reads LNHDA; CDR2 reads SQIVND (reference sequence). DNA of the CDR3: TGTGCCAGTAGTATAAGCAGGGGGAACACTGAAGCTTTCTTT. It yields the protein CASSISRGNTEAFF.

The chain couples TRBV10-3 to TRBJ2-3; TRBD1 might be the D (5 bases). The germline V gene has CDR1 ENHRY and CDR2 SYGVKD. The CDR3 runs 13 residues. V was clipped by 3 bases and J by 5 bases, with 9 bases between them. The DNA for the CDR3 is TGTGCCATCAGTGACCAGGGCGGAGATACGCAGTATTTT. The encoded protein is CAISDQGGDTQYF.

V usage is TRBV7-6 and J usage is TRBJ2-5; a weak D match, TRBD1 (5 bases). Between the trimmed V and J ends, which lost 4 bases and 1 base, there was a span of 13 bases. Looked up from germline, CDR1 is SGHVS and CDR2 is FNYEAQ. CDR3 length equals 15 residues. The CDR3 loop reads CASSSRRTRQETQYF. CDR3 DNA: TGTGCCAGCAGCTCCCGACGGACACGCCAAGAGACCCAGTACTTC.

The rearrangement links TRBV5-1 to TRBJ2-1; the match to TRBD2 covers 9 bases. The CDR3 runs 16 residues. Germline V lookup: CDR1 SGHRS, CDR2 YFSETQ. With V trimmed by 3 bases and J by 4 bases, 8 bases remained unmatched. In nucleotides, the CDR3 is TGCGCCAGCAGCTGGCTGGAGAGCGGGGGGTACAATGAGCAGTTCTTC. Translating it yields CASSWLESGGYNEQFF.

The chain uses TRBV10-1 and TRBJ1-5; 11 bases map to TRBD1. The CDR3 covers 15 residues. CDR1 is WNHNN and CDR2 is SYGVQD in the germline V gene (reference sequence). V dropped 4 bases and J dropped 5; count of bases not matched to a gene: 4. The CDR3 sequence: CASSGTGGRDQPQHF. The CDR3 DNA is TGCGCCAGCAGTGGGACAGGGGGCAGGGATCAGCCCCAGCATTTT.

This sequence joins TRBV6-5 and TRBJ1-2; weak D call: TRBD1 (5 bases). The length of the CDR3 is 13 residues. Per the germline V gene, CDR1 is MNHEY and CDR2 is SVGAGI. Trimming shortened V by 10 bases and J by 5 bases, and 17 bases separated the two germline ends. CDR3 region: CATLTTGTYGYTF. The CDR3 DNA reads TGTGCCACCCTGACGACCGGGACTTATGGCTACACCTTC.

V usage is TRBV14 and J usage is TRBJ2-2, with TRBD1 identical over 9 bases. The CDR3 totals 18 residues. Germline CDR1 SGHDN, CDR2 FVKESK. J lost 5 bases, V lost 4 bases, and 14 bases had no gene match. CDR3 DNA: TGTGCCAGCAGCCGAGAGACCCCGGGGACAGGGTGGACCGGGGAGCTGTTTTTT. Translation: CASSRETPGTGWTGELFF. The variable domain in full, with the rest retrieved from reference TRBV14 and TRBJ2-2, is EAGVTQFPSHSVIEKGQTVTLRCDPISGHDNLYWYRRVMGKEIKFLLHFVKESKQDESGMPNNRFLAERTGGTYSTLKVQPAELEDSGVYFCASSRETPGTGWTGELFFGEGSRLTVL.

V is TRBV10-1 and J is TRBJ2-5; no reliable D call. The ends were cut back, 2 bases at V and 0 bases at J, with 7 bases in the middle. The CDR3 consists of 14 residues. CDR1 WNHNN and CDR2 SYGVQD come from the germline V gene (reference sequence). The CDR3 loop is CASSEGPYQETQYF. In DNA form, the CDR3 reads TGCGCCAGCAGTGAGGGCCCGTACCAAGAGACCCAGTACTTC.

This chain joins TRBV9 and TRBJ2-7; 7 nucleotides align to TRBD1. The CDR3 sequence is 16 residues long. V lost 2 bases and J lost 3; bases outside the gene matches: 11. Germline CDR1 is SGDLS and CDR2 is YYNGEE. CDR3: CASSVGDRVRNYEQYF. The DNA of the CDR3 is TGTGCCAGCAGCGTGGGAGACAGGGTAAGGAACTACGAGCAGTACTTC.

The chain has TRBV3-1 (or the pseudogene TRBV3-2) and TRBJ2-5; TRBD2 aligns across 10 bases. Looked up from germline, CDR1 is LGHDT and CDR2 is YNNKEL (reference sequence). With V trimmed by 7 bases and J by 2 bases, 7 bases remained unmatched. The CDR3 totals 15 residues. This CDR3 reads CASTGTSAPQETQYF. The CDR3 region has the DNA TGTGCCAGCACCGGGACTAGCGCTCCACAAGAGACCCAGTACTTC.

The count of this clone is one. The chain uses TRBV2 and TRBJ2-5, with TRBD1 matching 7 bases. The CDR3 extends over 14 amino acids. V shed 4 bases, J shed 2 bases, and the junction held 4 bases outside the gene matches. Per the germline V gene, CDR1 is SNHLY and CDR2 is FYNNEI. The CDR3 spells CASSVGTVQETQYF. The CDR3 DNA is TGTGCCAGCAGTGTTGGGACAGTACAAGAGACCCAGTACTTC. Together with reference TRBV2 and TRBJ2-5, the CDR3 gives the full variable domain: EPEVTQTPSHQVTQMGQEVILRCVPISNHLYFYWYRQILGQKVEFLVSFYNNEISEKSEIFDDQFSVERPDGSNFTLKIRSTKLEDSAMYFCASSVGTVQETQYFGPGTRLLVL.

Here the CDR3 reads CASSLVRSEKLFF. DNA for the CDR3: TGTGCCAGCAGCTTAGTACGGTCTGAAAAACTGTTTTTT. The J gene is TRBJ1-4, the V gene TRBV7-9; no definite D call. The germline CDR1 and CDR2 sequences are SEHNR and FQNEAQ (reference sequence). V shed 1 base and J shed 7 bases, with 7 bases lying between them. The CDR3 is made up of 13 amino acids.

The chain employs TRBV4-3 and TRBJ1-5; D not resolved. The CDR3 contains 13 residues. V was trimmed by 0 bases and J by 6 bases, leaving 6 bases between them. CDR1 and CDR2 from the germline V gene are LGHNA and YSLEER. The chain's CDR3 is CASSQDPRQPQHF. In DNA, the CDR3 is TGCGCCAGCAGCCAAGATCCCCGTCAGCCCCAGCATTTT.